Below, 12 T cell receptor beta chains from the same sample are listed, as sequenced in a study of vaccination and CD4 T cells after COVID-19. As to treatment: approximately 11-day PBMC culture with coronavirus spike peptide pools or control peptides (ViraFEST assay). Sequenced with the Oncomine TCR Beta short-read assay was DNA taken from cultured CD4+ T cells. TCRdb re-called the PCR reads through MiXCR, storing one row per CDR3 protein. The data show approximately 15,000 distinct CDR3 sequences, under 80% seen once. The antigens for these receptors are not known. The sample consisted of CD4+ T cells from blood, cultured in vitro. The receptor set was obtained from a human donor who had recovered from COVID-19.

This clonotype came up a few times. The genes are TRBV21-1 and TRBJ1-5; the table's TRBD1 call for D was not verified on the DNA. TRBV21-1 is a pseudogene. This CDR3 is 17 amino acids long. CDR3 coding DNA: TGTGCCAGCAGCAAACTAGACAGGGAGTTAACTAATCAGCCCCAGCATTTT. Protein product: CASSKLDRELTNQPQHF.

The chain employs TRBV6-2 or TRBV6-3 and TRBJ1-2, with TRBD1 matching over 9 bases. This CDR3 spans 12 amino acids. Germline V lookup: CDR1 MNHEY, CDR2 SVGEGT. V was pared by 5 bases and J by 7 bases, with 2 bases of the junction left unmatched. The chain's CDR3 is CASSKTGGGYTF. CDR3 sequence (DNA): TGTGCCAGCAGTAAGACAGGGGGTGGCTACACCTTC.

The V gene is TRBV5-1, the J gene TRBJ2-1; a weak D match, TRBD2 (8 bases). CDR1 is SGHRS, CDR2 YFSETQ, per germline. V lost 3 bases and J lost 8, with 21 bases in between. This CDR3 comprises 16 residues. This CDR3 reads CASSWAGGQGGDEQFF. As DNA, the CDR3 is TGCGCCAGCAGCTGGGCGGGGGGACAAGGGGGCGATGAGCAGTTCTTC.

This sequence joins TRBV11-3 and TRBJ2-2; tentatively, D is TRBD2 (5 bases). CDR1 and CDR2 from the germline V gene are SGHNT and YENEEA. The CDR3 sequence is 15 residues long. V was clipped by 5 bases and J by 3 bases, with 13 bases between them. This CDR3 is CASSPAWGDTGELFF. The DNA of the CDR3 is TGTGCCAGCAGCCCCGCCTGGGGAGACACCGGGGAGCTGTTTTTT.

The chain recombines TRBV11-3 with TRBJ2-1, with 8 positions matching TRBD2. From germline, CDR1 is SGHNT and CDR2 YENEEA. The CDR3 spans 15 residues. With V trimmed by 4 bases and J by 9 bases, 11 bases remained unmatched. CDR3 in DNA: TGTGCCAGCAGCTCCCTCGGCGGGAGGATTAGTGAGCAGTTCTTC. It yields the protein CASSSLGGRISEQFF.

This clonotype appeared a single time. The V and J genes are TRBV28 and TRBJ1-2; no clear D. This CDR3 contains 13 residues. Deletions cut 4 bases from V and 9 bases from J, with 15 bases between. Germline CDR1 MDHEN, CDR2 SYDVKM. CDR3 amino acids: CASSSVSGRRYTF. Written as DNA, the CDR3 is TGTGCCAGCAGTTCGGTCAGTGGGAGACGCTACACCTTC.

J is TRBJ1-2 and V is TRBV12-3 or TRBV12-4, with TRBD1 matching over 9 bases. J lost 2 bases, V lost 3 bases, and 10 bases had no gene match. CDR3 length equals 17 residues. The CDR3 bases are TGTGCCAGCAGTTTGGGGACTGGACAGGGGCGGAACTATGGCTACACCTTC. Its protein is CASSLGTGQGRNYGYTF.

The chain has TRBV4-2 and TRBJ1-1; D remains unclear. The CDR3 covers 15 residues. The V end was cut by 1 base, the J end by 0 bases, with 9 bases between. Germline V gives CDR1 LGHNA, CDR2 YNFKEQ. As DNA, the CDR3 is TGTGCCAGCAGCCAAGCGACGGTCTTGAACACTGAAGCTTTCTTT. Translated: CASSQATVLNTEAFF.

V usage is TRBV20-1 and J usage is TRBJ1-3; maybe TRBD1 (6 bases). V shed 0 bases and J shed 8 bases, with 14 bases lying between them. The CDR3 consists of 14 residues. The germline V gene has CDR1 DFQATT and CDR2 SNEGSKA (reference sequence). The CDR3 DNA reads TGCAGTGCTAGAGATCTCCGGGACACCCACACCATATATTTT. It is translated as CSARDLRDTHTIYF.

The V and J genes are TRBV27 and TRBJ1-2; D call uncertain. There are 13 residues in the CDR3. The V end lost 5 bases, the J end lost 4 bases, and 11 bases lay between the germline ends. Germline loops: CDR1 MNHEY, CDR2 SMNVEV (reference sequence). CDR3: CASSRDSTYGYTF. The CDR3 coding sequence is TGTGCCAGCAGTCGGGATTCGACCTATGGCTACACCTTC.

The J gene is TRBJ2-7, the V gene TRBV11-2, with D maybe TRBD1 (6 bases). Trimming left V 3 bases short and J 6 bases short, with 9 bases between. CDR1 is SGHAT, CDR2 FQNNGV, per germline. The CDR3 loop spans 12 amino acids. Here the CDR3 DNA reads TGTGCCAGCAGCTTTGGGACAACCGAGCAGTACTTC. This gives the protein CASSFGTTEQYF.

This clonotype was observed a few times. The V call is TRBV7-2, the J call TRBJ1-2; unclear D gene. The CDR3 has 15 amino acids. V shed 5 bases and J shed 6 bases, with 19 bases lying between them. Germline CDR1 is SGHTA and CDR2 is FQGNSA. The CDR3 protein is CASSGRDSRLHGYTF. CDR3 DNA: TGTGCCAGCAGCGGCCGGGATTCGCGACTACATGGCTACACCTTC.